Listed below are T cell receptor beta chains from one sample, sequenced in a study of blood T cell repertoires in COVID-19. TCRdb's table, derived via immunoSEQ multiplex PCR, lists solely in-frame clones and lacks some. The sample contains more than 95,000 clones, over 60% of which appear only once. The material sequenced was peripheral blood. The origin of the receptors is a man aged 35-49 years with active or convalescent COVID-19. Both conserved end residues are trimmed from each CDR3. The D gene is left open where the match is weak.

v_gene	d_gene	CDR3aa
TRBV27	-	ASSPRGATEAF
TRBV29-1	TRBD2	SGEPSGGYRGETQY
TRBV19	TRBD1	ASSIMDRVYGYT
TRBV10-3	TRBD1	AIRGTAQNTEAF
TRBV7-2	TRBD1	ASSLDPTRQGREGYT
TRBV7-9	-	ATSWGVNTGELF
TRBV28	TRBD1	ASSLWTGGNGYT
TRBV24-1	TRBD2	ATSQTSGGPPYNEQF
TRBV28	-	ASSSPWF
TRBV7-6	-	ASSLEHEQF